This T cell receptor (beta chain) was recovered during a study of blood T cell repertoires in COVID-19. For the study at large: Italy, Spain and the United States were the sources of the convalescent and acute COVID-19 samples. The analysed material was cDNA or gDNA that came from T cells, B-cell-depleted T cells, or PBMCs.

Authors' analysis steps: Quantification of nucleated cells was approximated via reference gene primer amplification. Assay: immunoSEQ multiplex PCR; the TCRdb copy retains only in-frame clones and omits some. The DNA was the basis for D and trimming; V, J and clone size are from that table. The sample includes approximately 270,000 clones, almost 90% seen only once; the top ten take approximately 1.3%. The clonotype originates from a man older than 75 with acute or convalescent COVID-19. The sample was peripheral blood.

The CDR3 DNA follows: TGTGCCAGCAGCCAAGATCCACAGGGGGCCTACGAGCAGTACTTC. Its protein is CASSQDPQGAYEQYF. The V call is TRBV14, the J call TRBJ2-7, with 8 bases fitting TRBD1. V dropped 0 bases and J dropped 2; count of bases not matched to a gene: 3. CDR1 is SGHDN, CDR2 FVKESK, per germline. The CDR3 runs to 15 residues.